Listed below are T cell receptor beta chains from one sample, sequenced in a study of blood T cell repertoires in COVID-19. Profiling relied on immunoSEQ multiplex PCR, and the TCRdb table lists in-frame clones only, not all of them. Among around 170,000 clones listed, about 74% were seen once. Sequenced material: peripheral blood. The receptors were sampled from a woman older than 75 with acute or convalescent COVID-19. Each CDR3 is given with its conserved first and last residue.

V gene,CDR3 protein
TRBV19,CASKAGQNDNQPQHF
TRBV18,CASTSDRDGNTIYF
TRBV28,CASSRVMYEQYF
TRBV28,CASSFYSVRDTQYF
TRBV5-5,CASTPFERDTQYF
TRBV28,CASSRSGRFDVLTF
TRBV14,CASRTGTTTNEQFF
TRBV27,CASSSGTSGSKKFF
TRBV10-2,CASSGTAPSEQYF
TRBV4-1,CASSQASQTVETQYF
TRBV29-1,CSVGRGQGGTDTQYF